The next 32 T cell receptor beta chains were all read from a single sample in a study of blood T cell repertoires in COVID-19. Profiling relied on immunoSEQ multiplex PCR, and the TCRdb table lists in-frame clones only, not all of them. The sample has tens of thousands of clones; less than 85% are singletons. Sequenced sample: peripheral blood. The source is a woman aged 65 to 85 with acute or convalescent COVID-19.

The chain carries TRBV7-3 and TRBJ2-7; D gene uncertain. V was cut by 5 bases and J by 1 base, with 9 bases left in between. The germline V gene encodes CDR1 SGHTA and CDR2 FQGTGA. There are 13 residues in the CDR3. The CDR3 loop is CASSATPSYEQYF. CDR3 bases: TGTGCCAGCAGCGCGACACCTTCCTACGAGCAGTACTTC.

The chain combines TRBV6-6 with TRBJ2-3, with 10 nucleotides matching TRBD2. Germline CDR1 MNHNY, CDR2 SVGAGI (reference sequence). V was pared by 5 bases and J by 2 bases, with 7 bases of the junction left unmatched. The CDR3 has 16 amino acids. The DNA of the CDR3 is TGTGCCAGCAGTACTCCTAGCGGGAGAACCACAGATACGCAGTATTTT. This gives the protein CASSTPSGRTTDTQYF.

This chain connects TRBV28 to TRBJ2-2; the D gene is possibly TRBD2 (7 bases). Trimming pared 10 bases from V and 3 bases from J, leaving 21 bases between. CDR3 length equals 16 residues. CDR1 MDHEN and CDR2 SYDVKM come from the germline V gene. This chain's CDR3 is CATWGGGSWYTGELFF. For the CDR3, the DNA is TGTGCCACCTGGGGGGGCGGGAGTTGGTACACCGGGGAGCTGTTTTTT.

This clone turned up a few times. The chain employs TRBV27 and TRBJ1-2; D possibly corresponds to TRBD1 (5 bases). The CDR3 sequence is 13 residues long. Germline V lookup: CDR1 MNHEY, CDR2 SMNVEV (reference sequence). Trimming took off 6 bases at V and 4 bases at J, with 12 bases between the two ends. CDR3 bases: TGTGCCAGCAGCACGGGGGGGTTCTATGGCTACACCTTC. Translation: CASSTGGFYGYTF.

The chain carries TRBV7-3 and TRBJ2-5, with TRBD1 matching over 7 bases. Germline values: CDR1 SGHTA, CDR2 FQGTGA. This CDR3 contains 13 residues. The V segment lost 4 bases and the J segment 4 bases; nucleotides outside the gene matches: 3. The CDR3 reads CASSSRDRETQYF. For the CDR3, the DNA is TGTGCCAGCAGCTCCCGGGACAGAGAGACCCAGTACTTC.

The chain recombines TRBV21-1 with TRBJ2-3; TRBD2 is the table's D call and was not checked against the DNA. TRBV21-1 is given as a pseudogene. The CDR3 sequence is 15 residues long. The CDR3: CASFSNSGGASTQYF. The CDR3 DNA sequence: TGTGCCAGCTTTTCTAATAGCGGGGGGGCAAGTACGCAGTATTTT.

V and J are TRBV18 and TRBJ2-3; D gene ambiguous. Trimming left V 0 bases short and J 4 bases short, with 8 bases between. This CDR3 contains 14 residues. Germline lookup yields CDR1 KGHSH and CDR2 LQKENI. This CDR3 is CASSPPPRADTQYF. CDR3 coding DNA: TGTGCCAGCTCACCACCCCCCCGCGCAGATACGCAGTATTTT.

This chain connects TRBV2 to TRBJ1-6; D unclear. This CDR3 has 15 residues. Trimming cost V 7 bases and J 0 bases, with 10 bases left between them. From germline, CDR1 is SNHLY and CDR2 FYNNEI. CDR3 coding DNA: TGTGCCAGCAAACAGTCGAGCTCCTATAATTCACCCCTCCACTTT. This translates into CASKQSSSYNSPLHF.

The chain uses TRBV28 and TRBJ1-2; possible D gene TRBD1, 5 bases. Germline V gene sequence: CDR1 MDHEN, CDR2 SYDVKM. V was clipped by 1 base and J by 3 bases, with 9 bases between them. This CDR3 has 14 residues. The CDR3 loop is CASSLYRSDYGYTF. As DNA, the CDR3 is TGTGCCAGCAGTTTATACAGGAGTGACTATGGCTACACCTTC.

The chain has TRBV19 and TRBJ1-6, with TRBD1 identical over 7 bases. Germline-derived CDR1 and CDR2 are LNHDA and SQIVND (reference sequence). This CDR3 is 14 amino acids long. The J segment lost 9 bases and the V segment lost 3 bases, leaving 5 bases of the junction unmatched. CDR3 in amino acids: CASSIVQGVSPLHF. DNA for the CDR3: TGTGCCAGTAGTATCGTCCAGGGGGTTTCACCCCTCCACTTT.

The sample holds a few counts of this clone. The rearrangement joins TRBV3-1 (or the pseudogene TRBV3-2) to TRBJ2-3; maybe TRBD2 (6 bases). V was pared by 3 bases and J by 4 bases, with 14 bases between. The germline gives CDR1 LGHDT, CDR2 YNNKEL (reference sequence). There are 15 residues in the CDR3. CDR3 residues: CASSQPGTFADTQYF. The DNA of the CDR3 is TGTGCCAGCAGCCAGCCCGGGACTTTCGCAGATACGCAGTATTTT.

The chain joins TRBV6-5 to TRBJ1-1; D uncertain. This CDR3 spans 13 amino acids. CDR1 and CDR2 from the germline V gene are MNHEY and SVGAGI. Trimming stripped 2 bases from V and 4 bases from J, with 8 bases between. The CDR3 protein is CASSYGQLTEAFF. The CDR3 coding sequence is TGTGCCAGCAGTTACGGGCAGCTCACTGAAGCTTTCTTT.

A single count supports this clone. The chain joins TRBV7-2 to TRBJ2-7, with 9 bases fitting TRBD1. CDR1 SGHTA and CDR2 FQGNSA come from the germline V gene. The V and J ends lost 5 bases and 7 bases, in that order; junction bases with no gene match: 9. There are 14 residues in the CDR3. The CDR3 DNA reads TGTGCCAGCAGCCCCTACGGGACAGGGAAGGAGCAGTACTTC. Protein product: CASSPYGTGKEQYF.

The chain employs TRBV4-3 and TRBJ2-7; D is possibly TRBD1 (6 bases). The ends were cut back, 0 bases at V and 7 bases at J, with 13 bases in the middle. The CDR3 is made up of 14 amino acids. Germline V CDR1 and CDR2: LGHNA, YSLEER. The CDR3 protein is CASSQDRGLDEQYF. The CDR3 DNA follows: TGCGCCAGCAGCCAAGATAGGGGGTTGGATGAGCAGTACTTC.

The chain joins TRBV19 to TRBJ1-2, with no clear D. Between the trimmed V and J ends, which lost 9 bases and 2 bases, there was a span of 7 bases. CDR3 length equals 11 residues. CDR1 is LNHDA, CDR2 SQIVND, per germline (reference sequence). This chain's CDR3 is CASNTNYGYTF. In nucleotides, the CDR3 is TGTGCCAGCAACACCAACTATGGCTACACCTTC. The full variable domain, with the rest looked up from reference TRBV19 and TRBJ1-2, is DGGITQSPKYLFRKEGQNVTLSCEQNLNHDAMYWYRQDPGQGLRLIYYSQIVNDFQKGDIAEGYSVSREKKESFPLTVTSAQKNPTAFYLCASNTNYGYTFGSGTRLTVV.

V and J are TRBV6-1 and TRBJ1-6; tentatively, D is TRBD1 (6 bases). Germline-derived CDR1 and CDR2 are MNHNS and SASEGT. The CDR3 runs 17 residues. The germline V and J ends were trimmed by 4 bases and 4 bases, with 17 bases remaining between them. CDR3 sequence reads: CASSAPIDRQYNSPLHF. The CDR3, as DNA: TGTGCCAGCAGTGCCCCGATTGACAGGCAGTATAATTCACCCCTCCACTTT.

This clone has just one count. V usage is TRBV27 and J usage is TRBJ2-7; 11 bases fit TRBD1. The CDR3 extends over 14 amino acids. V gave up 5 bases and J gave up 4 bases; unmatched junction bases: 4. The germline V gene has CDR1 MNHEY and CDR2 SMNVEV (reference sequence). DNA of the CDR3: TGTGCCAGCAGTCCGGGACAGGGGGGTTACGAGCAGTACTTC. Translated: CASSPGQGGYEQYF.

The V call is TRBV6-1, the J call TRBJ1-6; D not certain. Per the germline V gene, CDR1 is MNHNS and CDR2 is SASEGT. With 2 bases removed from V and 7 bases from J, the gap between germline ends came to 12 bases. This CDR3 is built from 15 residues. CDR3: CASSERLGGNSPLHF. The CDR3 coding sequence is TGTGCCAGCAGTGAAAGATTAGGAGGAAATTCACCCCTCCACTTT.

The table lists this clone with many counts. The chain couples TRBV18 to TRBJ1-4; TRBD1 matches at 7 bases. The CDR3 has 18 residues. Germline V gene sequence: CDR1 KGHSH, CDR2 LQKENI. Trimming removed 3 bases from V and 0 bases from J; junction bases left unmatched: 10. DNA for the CDR3: TGTGCCAGCTCACCTCGACAGGGTTTGGATGCAACTAATGAAAAACTGTTTTTT. Translation: CASSPRQGLDATNEKLFF. The full variable domain, rest sourced from reference TRBV18 and TRBJ1-4, is NAGVMQNPRHLVRRRGQEARLRCSPMKGHSHVYWYRQLPEEGLKFMVYLQKENIIDESGMPKERFSAEFPKEGPSILRIQQVVRGDSAAYFCASSPRQGLDATNEKLFFGSGTQLSVL.

The gene calls are TRBV7-3 and TRBJ1-1, with D perhaps TRBD1 (5 bases). CDR1 is SGHTA, CDR2 FQGTGA, per germline. V lost 5 bases and J 3 bases, leaving 16 bases between the germline ends. CDR3 length: 15 residues. CDR3 DNA sequence: TGTGCCAGCAGCCGCCGGCTTACGGGGGACACTGAAGCTTTCTTT. Translating it yields CASSRRLTGDTEAFF.

This chain connects TRBV5-4 to TRBJ2-2, with D perhaps TRBD2 (6 bases). Germline assignment: CDR1 SGHNT and CDR2 YYREEE (reference sequence). The CDR3 runs to 13 residues. Deletions cut 3 bases from V and 8 bases from J, with 11 bases between. CDR3 sequence: CASSYKLAGELFF. CDR3 nucleotide sequence: TGTGCCAGCAGCTACAAACTAGCTGGGGAGCTGTTTTTT.

This chain connects TRBV5-1 to TRBJ2-3, with TRBD2 as a possible D gene (5 bases). This CDR3 has 14 amino acids. Germline V lookup: CDR1 SGHRS, CDR2 YFSETQ. V lost 4 bases and J lost 0, with 9 bases in between. The CDR3 region is CASSLSASTDTQYF. Written as DNA, the CDR3 is TGCGCCAGCAGCCTTAGCGCTAGCACAGATACGCAGTATTTT.

The chain employs TRBV19 and TRBJ2-5; 7 bases agree with TRBD2. The CDR3 runs 15 residues. V was pared by 3 bases and J by 4 bases, with 8 bases of the junction left unmatched. Germline values: CDR1 LNHDA, CDR2 SQIVND (reference sequence). The DNA of the CDR3 is TGTGCCAGTAGTATCGGAGCGGGAATCGGAGAGACCCAGTACTTC. It yields the protein CASSIGAGIGETQYF.

V and J are TRBV13 and TRBJ2-3, with TRBD2 matching over 8 bases. The CDR3 is 16 amino acids. Per germline, CDR1 PRHDT and CDR2 FYEKMQ (reference sequence). The V and J ends lost 2 bases and 2 bases, in that order; junction bases with no gene match: 6. The CDR3 DNA sequence: TGTGCCAGCAGCTTAACGGCGGGGGGAAACACAGATACGCAGTATTTT. This sequence encodes CASSLTAGGNTDTQYF.

The chain is built from TRBV19 and TRBJ2-1; 11 positions agree with TRBD2. J gave up 6 bases and V 6 bases, and 4 bases lay outside the gene matches. The germline CDR1 and CDR2 sequences are LNHDA and SQIVND (reference sequence). CDR3 length: 14 residues. CDR3 sequence (DNA): TGTGCCAGTAGACTAGCGGGAGTGGCCAATGAGCAGTTCTTC. Translated, it gives CASRLAGVANEQFF. Full variable domain (rest looked up from reference TRBV19 and TRBJ2-1): DGGITQSPKYLFRKEGQNVTLSCEQNLNHDAMYWYRQDPGQGLRLIYYSQIVNDFQKGDIAEGYSVSREKKESFPLTVTSAQKNPTAFYLCASRLAGVANEQFFGPGTRLTVL.

In nucleotides, the CDR3 is TGTGCCAGCAGCTCCAGCGGGAAAAACTACAATGAGCAGTTCTTC. Protein product: CASSSSGKNYNEQFF. The genes are TRBV11-1 and TRBJ2-1; 7 bases match TRBD2. The CDR3 is made up of 15 amino acids. Looked up from germline, CDR1 is SGHAT and CDR2 is FQDESV (reference sequence). Unmatched junction bases numbered 6, after V lost 4 bases and J lost 3 bases.

This clone has only a few counts. The chain links TRBV7-8 to TRBJ2-7, with 7 bases that match TRBD1. From germline, CDR1 is SGHVS and CDR2 FQNEAQ. The CDR3 extends over 15 amino acids. J lost 4 bases, V lost 0 bases, and 6 bases had no gene match. DNA of the CDR3: TGTGCCAGCAGCTTAGCGACAGGGAGTATGTACGAGCAGTACTTC. Amino acid sequence: CASSLATGSMYEQYF.

The genes are TRBV19 and TRBJ2-7; a possible D gene is TRBD1 (6 bases). The CDR3 extends over 15 amino acids. In germline, CDR1 is LNHDA, CDR2 SQIVND (reference sequence). The V and J ends lost 10 bases and 1 base respectively, with 20 bases between them. DNA of the CDR3: TGTGCCACTAAGTTGGGGGCGGGCAGGTCCTACGAGCAGTACTTC. Residues: CATKLGAGRSYEQYF.

In DNA, the CDR3 is TGTGCCAGCAGCCGCCGGGGCGGGAGAATCAATGAGCAGTTCTTC. It translates to CASSRRGGRINEQFF. The rearrangement links TRBV6-5 to TRBJ2-1, with 7 nucleotides matching TRBD2. Germline CDR1 reads MNHEY; CDR2 reads SVGAGI. The V segment lost 6 bases and the J segment 6 bases; nucleotides outside the gene matches: 11. This CDR3 region has 15 residues.

The chain links TRBV12-3 or TRBV12-4 to TRBJ1-1, with D perhaps matching TRBD1 (6 bases). This CDR3 is built from 13 residues. The ends were cut back, 5 bases at V and 8 bases at J, with 15 bases in the middle. The CDR3 region has the DNA TGTGCCAGCAGTGTAACAGGGTTCGGGGAAGCTTTCTTT. Its translation: CASSVTGFGEAFF.

The chain combines TRBV18 with TRBJ1-2; D perhaps matches TRBD1 (6 bases). Trimming took off 4 bases at V and 4 bases at J, with 13 bases between the two ends. The CDR3 extends over 14 amino acids. Germline CDR1 reads KGHSH; CDR2 reads LQKENI. In DNA form, the CDR3 reads TGTGCCAGCTCACATCCGGGACAACCCTATGGCTACACCTTC. Translated: CASSHPGQPYGYTF. Full variable domain (remainder filled in from reference TRBV18 and TRBJ1-2): NAGVMQNPRHLVRRRGQEARLRCSPMKGHSHVYWYRQLPEEGLKFMVYLQKENIIDESGMPKERFSAEFPKEGPSILRIQQVVRGDSAAYFCASSHPGQPYGYTFGSGTRLTVV.

This chain joins TRBV5-4 and TRBJ1-2; tentative D call: TRBD1 (5 bases). Germline CDR1 SGHNT, CDR2 YYREEE (reference sequence). This CDR3 contains 15 residues. Trimming pared 0 bases from V and 5 bases from J, leaving 14 bases between. The CDR3 is CASSLGPRGKYGYTF. In DNA form, the CDR3 reads TGTGCCAGCAGCTTGGGGCCGCGGGGGAAGTATGGCTACACCTTC.